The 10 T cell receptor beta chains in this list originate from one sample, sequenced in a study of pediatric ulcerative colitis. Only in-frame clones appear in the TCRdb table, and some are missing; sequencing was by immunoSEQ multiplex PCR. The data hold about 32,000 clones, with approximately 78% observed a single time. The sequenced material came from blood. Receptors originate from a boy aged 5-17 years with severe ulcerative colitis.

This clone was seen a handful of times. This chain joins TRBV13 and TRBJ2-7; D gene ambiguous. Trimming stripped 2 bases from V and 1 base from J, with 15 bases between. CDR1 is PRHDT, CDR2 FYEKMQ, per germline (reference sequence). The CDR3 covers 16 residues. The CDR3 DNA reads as TGTGCCAGCAGCTTAAACGGCAGCCCCGAGTCCTACGAGCAGTACTTC. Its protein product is CASSLNGSPESYEQYF.

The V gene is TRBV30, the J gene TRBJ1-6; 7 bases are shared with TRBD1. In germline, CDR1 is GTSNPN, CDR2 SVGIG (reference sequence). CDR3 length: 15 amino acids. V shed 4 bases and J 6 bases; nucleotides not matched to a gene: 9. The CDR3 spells CAWTTGQMGNSPLHF. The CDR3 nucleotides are TGTGCCTGGACGACAGGGCAGATGGGTAATTCACCCCTCCACTTT. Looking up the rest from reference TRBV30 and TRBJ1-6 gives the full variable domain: SQTIHQWPATLVQPVGSPLSLECTVEGTSNPNLYWYRQAAGRGLQLLFYSVGIGQISSEVPQNLSASRPQDRQFILSSKKLLLSDSGFYLCAWTTGQMGNSPLHFGNGTRLTVT.

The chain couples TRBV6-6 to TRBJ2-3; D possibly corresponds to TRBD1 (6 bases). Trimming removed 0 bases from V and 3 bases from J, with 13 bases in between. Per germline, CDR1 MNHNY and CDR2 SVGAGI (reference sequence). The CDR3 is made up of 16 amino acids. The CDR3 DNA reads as TGTGCCAGCAGTTACTCAAACAGGGATGCGACAGATACGCAGTATTTT. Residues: CASSYSNRDATDTQYF.

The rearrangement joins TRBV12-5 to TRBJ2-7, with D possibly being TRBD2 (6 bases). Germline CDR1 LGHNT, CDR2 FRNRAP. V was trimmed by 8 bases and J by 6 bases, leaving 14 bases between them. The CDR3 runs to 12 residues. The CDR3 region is CASLLIGSEQYF. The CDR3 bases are TGTGCTAGTTTATTAATCGGGAGCGAGCAGTACTTC.

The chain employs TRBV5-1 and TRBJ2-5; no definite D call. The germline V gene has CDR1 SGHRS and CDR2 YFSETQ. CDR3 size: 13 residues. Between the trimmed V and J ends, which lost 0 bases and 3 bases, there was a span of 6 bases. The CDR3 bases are TGCGCCAGCAGCTTGGAGTCGGAAGAGACCCAGTACTTC. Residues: CASSLESEETQYF.

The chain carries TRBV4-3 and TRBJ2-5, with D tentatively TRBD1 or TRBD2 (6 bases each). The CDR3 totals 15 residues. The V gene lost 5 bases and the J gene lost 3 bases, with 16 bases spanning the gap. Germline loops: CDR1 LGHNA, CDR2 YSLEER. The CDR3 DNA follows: TGCGCCAGCAGCGGGTTTTGGAGGGGGGAAGAGACCCAGTACTTC. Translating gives CASSGFWRGEETQYF.

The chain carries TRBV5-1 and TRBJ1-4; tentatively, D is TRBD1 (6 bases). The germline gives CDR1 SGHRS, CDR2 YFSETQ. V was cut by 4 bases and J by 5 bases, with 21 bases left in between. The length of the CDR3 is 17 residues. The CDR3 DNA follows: TGCGCCAGCAGCCGGAGACCGAGGGGGTGGAAAAATGAAAAACTGTTTTTT. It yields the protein CASSRRPRGWKNEKLFF.

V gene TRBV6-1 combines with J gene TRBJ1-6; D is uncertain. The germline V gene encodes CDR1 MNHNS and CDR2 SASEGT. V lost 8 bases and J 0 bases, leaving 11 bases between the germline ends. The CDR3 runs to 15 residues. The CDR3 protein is CASRTGSSYNSPLHF. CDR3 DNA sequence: TGTGCCAGCCGGACGGGGAGCTCCTATAATTCACCCCTCCACTTT.

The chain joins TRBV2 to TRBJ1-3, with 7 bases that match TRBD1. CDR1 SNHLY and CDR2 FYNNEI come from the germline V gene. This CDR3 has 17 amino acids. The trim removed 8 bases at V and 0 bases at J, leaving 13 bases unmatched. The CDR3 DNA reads TGTGCCAGCGGGGTTCCGACAGGGATTAGCTCTGGAAACACCATATATTTT. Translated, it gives CASGVPTGISSGNTIYF. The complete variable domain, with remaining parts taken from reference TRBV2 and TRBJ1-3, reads EPEVTQTPSHQVTQMGQEVILRCVPISNHLYFYWYRQILGQKVEFLVSFYNNEISEKSEIFDDQFSVERPDGSNFTLKIRSTKLEDSAMYFCASGVPTGISSGNTIYFGEGSWLTVV.

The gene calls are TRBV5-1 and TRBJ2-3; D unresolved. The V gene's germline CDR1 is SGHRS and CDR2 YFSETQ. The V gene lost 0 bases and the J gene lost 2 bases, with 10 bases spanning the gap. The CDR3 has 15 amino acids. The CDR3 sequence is CASSLAFGPTDTQYF. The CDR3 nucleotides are TGCGCCAGCAGCTTGGCCTTTGGGCCCACAGATACGCAGTATTTT.